The clone carrying this TCR beta chain was recorded at least ten times. Antigen unknown. The source of the sample is a study of early T cells in non-severe SARS-CoV-2 infection. Study-wide points: Sequences matched to VDJdb favored anti-spike CD8 responses, while private and CD4 specificities were missed.

Unique molecular identifiers were affixed to single, distinct cDNA molecules. In TCRdb, the 5' RACE reads were re-called with MiXCR into one record per CDR3 protein. Among approximately 66,000 distinct CDR3 sequences listed, under 15% were seen once. The CDR3 runs 15 residues. Deletions cut 4 bases from V and 4 bases from J, with 14 bases between. Looked up from germline, CDR1 is SGHRS and CDR2 is YFSETQ. The sequence was obtained from an adult who was a healthcare worker with PCR-confirmed SARS-CoV-2 infection or an uninfected control (not recorded which). The chain combines TRBV5-1 with TRBJ2-2; possibly TRBD2 for D (5 bases). Sequencing was done on a sample of whole blood. The CDR3 nucleotides are TGCGCCAGCAGCCTCTTAGAGGGTAGCACCGGGGAGCTGTTTTTT. It yields the protein CASSLLEGSTGELFF.